This T cell receptor (beta chain) stems from a study of T cell repertoires in cytomegalovirus infection. Study-wide background: It can be stated that public TCR beta signatures indicated CMV infection as well as a matching HLA type. Study-wide findings and caveats: In two of eight donors, the top clonotype was HLA-C-restricted CMV-specific.

TCRdb passed the reads through MiXCR, listing each CDR3 protein once. This repertoire shows 200,000 to 250,000 distinct CDR3 sequences, 35% to 40% found once; its top ten account for roughly three fifths. Germline V gene data show CDR1 as LGHNA and CDR2 as YNFKEQ. The V and J ends lost 5 bases and 8 bases, in that order; junction bases with no gene match: 12. The CDR3 spans 16 residues. This clonotype was seen ten or more times. Its cognate antigen is unknown. The chain has TRBV4-2 and TRBJ2-1; 10 nucleotides line up with TRBD2. The starting material was CD8+ T cells from cultured PBMCs, obtained from culture after CMV antigen stimulation. The sequence was obtained from a human donor in good health (CMV status not recorded). Some clones in this sample may be carry-over from other donors' samples. The CDR3 region is CASSAWTSGMTHEQFF. CDR3 sequence (DNA): TGTGCCAGCAGCGCCTGGACTAGCGGAATGACACATGAGCAGTTCTTC.